This TCR beta chain was captured by sequencing in a study of OX40 agonist ivuxolimab in advanced cancers. This table comes from immunoSEQ multiplex PCR, and its TCRdb copy is limited to in-frame clones, with some not included. This table holds 70,000 to 80,000 clones, about 85% found once. The CDR3 has 14 residues. V was clipped by 7 bases and J by 5 bases; unmatched bases: 13. The germline V gene has CDR1 SQVTM and CDR2 ANQGSEA. The V call is TRBV29-1, the J call TRBJ2-5; 7 bases agree with TRBD2. The sequences come from CD4+ or CD8+ T cells sorted from blood, collected in a trial of the OX40 agonist ivuxolimab. This receptor was identified in an adult with an advanced solid tumor such as melanoma, head and neck, liver or kidney cancer. The CDR3 DNA is TGCAGCGCCTCCCCCAGCGGGGCGAGGGAGACCCAGTACTTC. It yields the protein CSASPSGARETQYF.